These 29 T cell receptor beta chains came from one sample sequenced in a study of spatial heterogeneity in lung cancer (dated by TCRdb to between 2019 and 2020). The time point label of this sample denotes: sample taken at primary tumor resection. The paper as a whole reports these results and caveats: A correlation was observed between the number of expanded intratumoral alpha and beta TCRs and the tumor nonsynonymous mutation count.

The library was generated by 5' RACE. Sequenced using a NextSeq 500. In TCRdb, the public reads were trimmed at Q25 with fastp and aligned with MiXCR, with productive beta chains retained. Identical CDR3 proteins give one entry, which carries the most common genes and DNA. Counted in this sample were about 9,600 distinct CDR3 sequences; 12% of them appeared once. The biggest ten clones account for over 9.5% of the sample. No antigen has been assigned to these receptors. Sequencing was performed on lung tumor tissue, taken at surgery. The receptor set was obtained from a male donor with early-stage non-small cell lung cancer.

This clonotype was counted between two and nine times. This sequence joins TRBV5-6 and TRBJ1-1; 9 positions match TRBD1. The CDR3 sequence is 16 residues long. The germline V gene encodes CDR1 SGHDT and CDR2 YYEEEE. Trimming took 2 bases from V and 4 from J; bases not matched to a gene: 9. CDR3 loop: CASSFGTGFRATEAFF. CDR3 in DNA: TGTGCCAGCAGCTTCGGGACAGGGTTCCGGGCCACTGAAGCTTTCTTT.

This clonotype has only a few counts. CDR3: CASSLAGTGSEQYF. Here the CDR3 DNA reads TGTGCCAGCAGCTTAGCAGGGACAGGGAGCGAGCAGTACTTC. V usage is TRBV11-2 and J usage is TRBJ2-7; TRBD1 matches 9 bases. This CDR3 is built from 14 residues. The V gene end was trimmed by 1 base and the J gene end by 6 bases; junction bases not matched to a gene: 4. The germline V gene has CDR1 SGHAT and CDR2 FQNNGV.

The sample holds many counts of this clonotype. J is TRBJ2-7 and V is TRBV27, with D possibly matching TRBD2 (6 bases). The CDR3 has 11 residues. Germline lookup yields CDR1 MNHEY and CDR2 SMNVEV (reference sequence). V shed 3 bases and J shed 6 bases, with 6 bases lying between them. In DNA form, the CDR3 reads TGTGCCAGCAGTTTCGGGGGCGAGCAGTACTTC. Protein product: CASSFGGEQYF.

This clonotype counts as medium-sized. The chain links TRBV29-1 to TRBJ1-1; D not resolved. The V gene's germline CDR1 is SQVTM and CDR2 ANQGSEA. Between the trimmed V and J ends, which lost 6 bases and 2 bases, there was a span of 16 bases. The CDR3 contains 14 residues. CDR3 sequence reads: CSVGWEGSNTEAFF. The CDR3 coding sequence is TGCAGCGTGGGGTGGGAAGGATCTAACACTGAAGCTTTCTTT.

Regarding this clonotype: It may be a read error: a sequence one base away is much more abundant. The chain couples TRBV29-1 to TRBJ2-5, with D unclear. CDR3 length: 12 residues. In germline, CDR1 is SQVTM, CDR2 ANQGSEA. CDR3 nucleotide sequence: TGCGGCGTTGATGGTAGGGAAGAGACCCAGTACTTC. The encoded protein is CGVDGREETQYF.

This clonotype appeared many times. This rearrangement joins TRBV5-1 to TRBJ2-3; TRBD1 aligns across 9 bases. Germline CDR1 SGHRS, CDR2 YFSETQ. The CDR3 runs to 15 residues. Trimming removed 0 bases from V and 8 bases from J; junction bases left unmatched: 7. The CDR3 spells CASSLVTGGVGTQYF. In DNA, the CDR3 is TGCGCCAGCAGCTTGGTGACAGGGGGTGTAGGTACGCAGTATTTT.

This clonotype is labeled medium-sized. The CDR3 DNA reads TGTGCCAGCAGCTTAAGAATGACAGGGAGGAATGAGCAGTTCTTC. As protein: CASSLRMTGRNEQFF. The V call is TRBV7-2, the J call TRBJ2-1; possible D gene TRBD1, 7 bases. The CDR3 consists of 15 residues. Looked up from germline, CDR1 is SGHTA and CDR2 is FQGNSA. V lost 2 bases and J 7 bases, leaving 15 bases between the germline ends.

This clonotype was seen many times. The rearrangement links TRBV7-8 to TRBJ2-7; D is undetermined. Trimming took 3 bases from V and 5 from J, leaving 8 bases between them. Germline CDR1 reads SGHVS; CDR2 reads FQNEAQ. This CDR3 contains 12 residues. CDR3 nucleotide sequence: TGTGCCAGCAGCTTGTCCCCCAACGAGCAGTACTTC. Translated: CASSLSPNEQYF.

This clonotype was picked up many times. This sequence joins TRBV28 and TRBJ2-2; TRBD2 matches 7 bases. With 4 bases clipped from V and 4 bases from J, the junction kept 15 bases outside the gene matches. In germline, CDR1 is MDHEN, CDR2 SYDVKM. This CDR3 is 18 amino acids long. The CDR3 DNA reads TGTGCCAGCAGTTCCCAGCGGGAAGTACGACTTGGCACCGGGGAGCTGTTTTTT. As protein: CASSSQREVRLGTGELFF.

This clonotype is medium-sized in the sample. The chain employs TRBV6-6 and TRBJ2-1; TRBD1 aligns across 7 bases. This CDR3 has 15 amino acids. The germline CDR1 and CDR2 sequences are MNHNY and SVGAGI (reference sequence). V dropped 7 bases and J dropped 1; count of bases not matched to a gene: 7. CDR3 DNA: TGTGCCAGCACCCCAGGGGGAAAGTCCTACAATGAGCAGTTCTTC. Translating gives CASTPGGKSYNEQFF.

The sample holds many counts of this clonotype. The rearrangement joins TRBV9 to TRBJ2-7; possibly TRBD2 for D (5 bases). The CDR3 loop spans 14 amino acids. V lost 0 bases and J lost 5, with 12 bases in between. CDR1 and CDR2 (germline): SGDLS, YYNGEE. CDR3 amino acids: CASSVAGRGDEQYF. DNA of the CDR3: TGTGCCAGCAGCGTAGCGGGGAGAGGCGACGAGCAGTACTTC.

In this sample, this clonotype turned up a few times. The chain recombines TRBV5-1 with TRBJ2-1; 7 bases map to TRBD2. The CDR3 spans 17 residues. Per germline, CDR1 SGHRS and CDR2 YFSETQ. J lost 0 bases, V lost 0 bases, and 6 bases had no gene match. CDR3 DNA: TGCGCCAGCAGCTTGGCCTGGCGGGGGAGCTCCTACAATGAGCAGTTCTTC. Protein: CASSLAWRGSSYNEQFF.

Many counts were recorded for this clonotype. The V and J genes are TRBV7-8 and TRBJ2-5; TRBD1 matches at 10 bases. The germline CDR1 and CDR2 sequences are SGHVS and FQNEAQ. The CDR3 sequence is 14 residues long. The junction had 3 bases not matched to a gene; V was cut back by 4 bases and J by 4 bases. Written as DNA, the CDR3 is TGTGCCAGCAGCTCGGGACAGGGGAGAGAGACCCAGTACTTC. Its protein product is CASSSGQGRETQYF.

This rearrangement joins TRBV6-5 to TRBJ1-1; D is undetermined. Looked up from germline, CDR1 is MNHEY and CDR2 is SVGAGI. This CDR3 comprises 15 residues. Trimming took 2 bases from V and 1 from J, leaving 11 bases between them. Written as DNA, the CDR3 is TGTGCCAGCAGTTACGATTGGGCAGGGAACACTGAAGCTTTCTTT. It translates to CASSYDWAGNTEAFF.

At least ten counts were recorded for this clonotype. The V and J genes are TRBV5-1 and TRBJ1-2, with a weak D call TRBD1 (5 bases). This CDR3 comprises 18 residues. Trimming took 4 bases from V and 1 from J, leaving 23 bases between them. Germline assignment: CDR1 SGHRS and CDR2 YFSETQ. In DNA form, the CDR3 reads TGCGCCAGCAGCCCTGGGAGCAACAGGTCTCCGAGTAACTATGGCTACACCTTC. The encoded protein is CASSPGSNRSPSNYGYTF.

This clonotype appeared many times. The chain combines TRBV7-2 with TRBJ2-3; 12 bases line up with TRBD2. CDR1 SGHTA and CDR2 FQGNSA come from the germline V gene. The CDR3 runs 15 residues. V trimming: 4 bases; J trimming: 5 bases; junction bases outside the gene matches: 4. CDR3 protein: CASSSTSGRLDTQYF. As DNA, the CDR3 is TGTGCCAGCAGCTCCACTAGCGGGAGGTTAGATACGCAGTATTTT.

In this sample, this clonotype turned up many times. The chain has TRBV20-1 and TRBJ2-1, with D possibly matching TRBD2 (6 bases). The CDR3 spans 17 residues. Germline V gives CDR1 DFQATT, CDR2 SNEGSKA (reference sequence). The V end was cut by 5 bases, the J end by 0 bases, with 20 bases between. Written as DNA, the CDR3 is TGCAGTGCTTTACCTCACGGGGCGGGACTCTCCTACAATGAGCAGTTCTTC. It yields the protein CSALPHGAGLSYNEQFF.

In its sample, this clonotype ranks as medium-sized (0.01 to 0.1%). V usage is TRBV12-3 or TRBV12-4 and J usage is TRBJ2-5; no definite D call. The CDR3 contains 11 residues. V was shortened by 5 bases and J by 5 bases, with 6 bases between the two germline ends. The CDR3 reads CASSLGETQYF. CDR3 nucleotide sequence: TGTGCCAGCAGTCTAGGGGAGACCCAGTACTTC.

In its sample, this clonotype was seen many times. The chain uses TRBV9 and TRBJ2-4; D may be TRBD1 (6 bases). The ends were cut back, 4 bases at V and 3 bases at J, with 14 bases in the middle. The germline CDR1 and CDR2 sequences are SGDLS and YYNGEE. The CDR3 runs 15 residues. The CDR3, as DNA: TGTGCCAGCAGCAGAGGGGGACACGGCAAAAACATTCAGTACTTC. Translation gives CASSRGGHGKNIQYF.

This clonotype was seen a single time. The chain recombines TRBV12-3 or TRBV12-4 with TRBJ2-3; 8 positions match TRBD2. J gave up 0 bases and V 3 bases, and 5 bases lay outside the gene matches. The CDR3 is made up of 16 amino acids. This chain's CDR3 is CASSFFPSGSTDTQYF. For the CDR3, the DNA is TGTGCCAGCAGTTTTTTTCCTAGCGGGAGCACAGATACGCAGTATTTT.

This clonotype showed up many times. The chain links TRBV3-1 to TRBJ1-3, with D possibly being TRBD1 (5 bases). Germline loops: CDR1 LGHDT, CDR2 YNNKEL (reference sequence). The CDR3 length is 14 residues. V was pared by 2 bases and J by 2 bases, with 7 bases between. CDR3 nucleotides: TGTGCCAGCAGCCAACGAGGGGCTGGAAACACCATATATTTT. It translates to CASSQRGAGNTIYF. The variable domain in full, completed from reference TRBV3-1 and TRBJ1-3, reads DTAVSQTPKYLVTQMGNDKSIKCEQNLGHDTMYWYKQDSKKFLKIMFSYNNKELIINETVPNRFSPKSPDKAHLNLHINSLELGDSAVYFCASSQRGAGNTIYFGEGSWLTVV.

This clonotype appeared a few times. The chain recombines TRBV7-9 with TRBJ2-3, with D unclear. V was pared by 5 bases and J by 0 bases, with 12 bases between. CDR1 is SEHNR and CDR2 is FQNEAQ in the germline V gene (reference sequence). CDR3 length: 15 amino acids. The CDR3 nucleotides read TGTGCCAGCAGCCCGACAATTACTAGCACAGATACGCAGTATTTT. Translating gives CASSPTITSTDTQYF.

By sample fraction, this clonotype is medium-sized. V and J are TRBV20-1 and TRBJ2-2; 8 nucleotides agree with TRBD1. Germline V lookup: CDR1 DFQATT, CDR2 SNEGSKA (reference sequence). This CDR3 is 13 amino acids long. Trimming at V came to 6 bases and at J to 5 bases, leaving 5 bases not matched to a gene. CDR3 loop: CSARTGLTGELFF. The CDR3 DNA is TGCAGTGCACGGACAGGGTTGACCGGGGAGCTGTTTTTT.

In this sample, this clonotype turned up many times. The chain joins TRBV9 to TRBJ2-1; no firm D call. The CDR3 extends over 17 amino acids. The ends were cut back, 2 bases at V and 0 bases at J, with 15 bases in the middle. Per germline, CDR1 SGDLS and CDR2 YYNGEE. This chain's CDR3 is CASSVNPTWSSYNEQFF. In nucleotides, the CDR3 is TGTGCCAGCAGCGTCAACCCTACCTGGAGCTCCTACAATGAGCAGTTCTTC.

This clonotype was seen repeatedly, ten times or more. The rearrangement uses TRBV12-3 or TRBV12-4 and TRBJ2-2; maybe TRBD2 (6 bases). The CDR3 sequence is 16 residues long. V lost 5 bases and J 5 bases, leaving 18 bases between the germline ends. The CDR3 loop reads CASSPAWGLLTGELFF. CDR3 sequence (DNA): TGTGCCAGCAGTCCAGCTTGGGGACTTTTAACCGGGGAGCTGTTTTTT.

This clonotype was counted many times. V is TRBV30 and J is TRBJ2-7; D ambiguous. The germline V and J ends were trimmed by 8 bases and 1 base, with 12 bases remaining between them. This CDR3 region has 12 residues. Germline CDR1 and CDR2: GTSNPN and SVGIG (reference sequence). CDR3 loop: CAGSAVSYEQYF. For the CDR3, the DNA is TGTGCCGGTTCGGCAGTTTCCTACGAGCAGTACTTC. Filled out from reference TRBV30 and TRBJ2-7, the complete variable domain reads SQTIHQWPATLVQPVGSPLSLECTVEGTSNPNLYWYRQAAGRGLQLLFYSVGIGQISSEVPQNLSASRPQDRQFILSSKKLLLSDSGFYLCAGSAVSYEQYFGPGTRLTVT.

This clonotype ranks as medium-sized. The chain has TRBV6-5 and TRBJ1-1; a weak D match, TRBD1 (6 bases). The V and J ends lost 5 bases and 1 base respectively, with 11 bases between them. Germline CDR1 reads MNHEY; CDR2 reads SVGAGI. This CDR3 is built from 14 residues. The CDR3 sequence: CASSQGHTNTEAFF. As DNA, the CDR3 is TGTGCCAGCAGTCAGGGACACACGAACACTGAAGCTTTCTTT.

This clonotype was picked up many times. V and J are TRBV11-2 and TRBJ1-1; 10 bases fit TRBD1. V was clipped by 5 bases and J by 8 bases; unmatched bases: 8. This CDR3 spans 14 amino acids. CDR1 and CDR2 (germline): SGHAT, FQNNGV. The CDR3 DNA sequence: TGTGCCAGCAGCGCGGGACAGGGGACAAGGGAAGCTTTCTTT. Encoded protein: CASSAGQGTREAFF.

V gene TRBV30 combines with J gene TRBJ1-1, with 8 nucleotides matching TRBD1. Germline V lookup: CDR1 GTSNPN, CDR2 SVGIG (reference sequence). Trimming took 0 bases from V and 4 from J; bases not matched to a gene: 1. This CDR3 spans 13 amino acids. The CDR3 DNA reads TGTGCCTGGAGTGTTACAGGGGGCACTGAAGCTTTCTTT. Protein: CAWSVTGGTEAFF.